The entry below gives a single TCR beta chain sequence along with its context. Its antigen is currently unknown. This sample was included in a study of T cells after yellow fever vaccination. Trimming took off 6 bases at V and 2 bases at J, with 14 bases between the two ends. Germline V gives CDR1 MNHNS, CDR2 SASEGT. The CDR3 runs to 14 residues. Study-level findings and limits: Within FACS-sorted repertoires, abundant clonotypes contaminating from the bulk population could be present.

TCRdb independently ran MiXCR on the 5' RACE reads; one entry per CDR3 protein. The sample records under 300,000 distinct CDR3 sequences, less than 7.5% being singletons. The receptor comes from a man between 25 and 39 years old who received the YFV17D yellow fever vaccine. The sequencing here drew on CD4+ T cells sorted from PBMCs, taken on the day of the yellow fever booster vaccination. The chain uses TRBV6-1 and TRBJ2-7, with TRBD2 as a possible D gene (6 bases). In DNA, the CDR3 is TGTGCCAGCAGAAGCGGGCTGGTTACCTACGAGCAGTACTTC. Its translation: CASRSGLVTYEQYF.